These 13 T cell receptor beta chains were all obtained from the same sample, sequenced in a study of beta chain features in type 1 diabetes. cDNA synthesis used the whole RNA isolate, giving expressed TCRB sequences. Assay used: immunoSEQ multiplex PCR; TCRdb lists only in-frame clones, some missing. The table records approximately 160,000 clones, 50% to 70% of them present only once. These receptors have no known antigen. General study results and limits: TCRB CDR3s were moderately but significantly shorter in Type 1 diabetes patients in all four CD4+ subsets.

Sequencing was performed on naive CD4+ T cells from blood. The source is a man younger than 45 with type 1 diabetes.

This clone has just one count. V and J are TRBV10-3 and TRBJ2-2; TRBD2 agrees at 14 bases. Germline CDR1 ENHRY, CDR2 SYGVKD. V was pared by 6 bases and J by 3 bases, with 3 bases of the junction left unmatched. The CDR3 sequence is 16 residues long. CDR3: CAIRGLAGADTGELFF. CDR3 sequence (DNA): TGTGCCATCAGGGGACTAGCGGGGGCGGACACCGGGGAGCTGTTTTTT.

This clone turned up a few times. Other DNA sequences in this specimen translate into the identical CDR3. The V call is TRBV7-2, the J call TRBJ2-7; the D is unclear. The germline V gene has CDR1 SGHTA and CDR2 FQGNSA. The CDR3 runs to 11 residues. With 5 bases removed from V and 0 bases from J, the gap between germline ends came to 2 bases. CDR3: CASSLSYEQYF. The CDR3 nucleotides read TGTGCCAGCAGCCTCTCCTACGAGCAGTACTTC.

This clone was seen more than once but under ten times. Its ends do not fully match the called genes, so a read error is possible. The chain uses TRBV30 and TRBJ2-1, with D possibly TRBD2 on 5 matching bases. The CDR3 loop spans 11 amino acids. Germline V gives CDR1 GTSNPN, CDR2 SVGIG (reference sequence). The DNA of the CDR3 is TGTGCCGGGAGCTCCTACAATGAGCAGTTCTTC. It yields the protein CAGSSYNEQFF.

The genes are TRBV28 and TRBJ2-7; either TRBD1 or TRBD2 may supply D (5 bases each). CDR1 is MDHEN and CDR2 is SYDVKM in the germline V gene. The CDR3 contains 15 residues. V was clipped by 5 bases and J by 1 base, with 15 bases between them. CDR3 DNA sequence: TGTGCCAGCAGTACACCCCGGGACCGGTCCTACGAGCAGTACTTC. This codes for CASSTPRDRSYEQYF. Using reference TRBV28 and TRBJ2-7 for the parts outside the CDR3, the full variable domain is DVKVTQSSRYLVKRTGEKVFLECVQDMDHENMFWYRQDPGLGLRLIYFSYDVKMKEKGDIPEGYSVSREKKERFSLILESASTNQTSMYLCASSTPRDRSYEQYFGPGTRLTVT.

About this clone: The same CDR3 arises from other DNA sequences in this sample as well. The V gene is TRBV7-2, the J gene TRBJ2-5, with unresolved D. Germline CDR1 and CDR2: SGHTA and FQGNSA. V was cut by 5 bases and J by 5 bases, with 9 bases left in between. The CDR3 is made up of 12 amino acids. The DNA of the CDR3 is TGTGCCAGCAGCGGTACACGGGAGACCCAGTACTTC. This codes for CASSGTRETQYF.

The CDR3 region has the DNA TGTGCCAGCAGTTGGCCCGAAACGGGAGATACGCAGTATTTT. Translated, it gives CASSWPETGDTQYF. The genes are TRBV6-6 and TRBJ2-3; D gene ambiguous. The V gene lost 4 bases and the J gene lost 5 bases, with 13 bases spanning the gap. CDR3 size: 14 residues. Germline assignment: CDR1 MNHNY and CDR2 SVGAGI (reference sequence).

The chain recombines TRBV5-4 with TRBJ2-5, with 7 bases that match TRBD1. CDR1 and CDR2 from the germline V gene are SGHNT and YYREEE (reference sequence). J gave up 5 bases and V 4 bases, and 8 bases lay outside the gene matches. The CDR3 contains 14 residues. The CDR3 bases are TGTGCCAGCAGCCCTCGGGACAGAGGGGAGACCCAGTACTTC. The encoded protein is CASSPRDRGETQYF.

This sequence joins TRBV7-2 and TRBJ2-5; D tentatively reads TRBD1 or TRBD2 (5 bases each). Germline V CDR1 and CDR2: SGHTA, FQGNSA. Between the trimmed V and J ends, which lost 3 bases and 3 bases, there was a span of 20 bases. This CDR3 region has 17 residues. The CDR3 DNA reads TGTGCCAGCAGCTTGAACCCGGGACCTCTTAGGGAAGAGACCCAGTACTTC. It encodes CASSLNPGPLREETQYF.

This rearrangement joins TRBV7-2 to TRBJ2-7, with D unresolved. Per germline, CDR1 SGHTA and CDR2 FQGNSA. The CDR3 loop spans 15 amino acids. Deletions cut 5 bases from V and 4 bases from J, with 18 bases between. The CDR3 loop reads CASSMLPHPEYEQYF. The CDR3 region has the DNA TGTGCCAGCAGCATGTTACCACATCCTGAATACGAGCAGTACTTC.

V and J are TRBV9 and TRBJ1-2; the D is unclear. The germline V and J ends were trimmed by 4 bases and 7 bases, with 17 bases remaining between them. The CDR3 runs 14 residues. The germline V gene encodes CDR1 SGDLS and CDR2 YYNGEE. This chain's CDR3 is CASSSTHQSAGYTF. The CDR3 DNA reads TGTGCCAGCAGCTCGACTCACCAGTCAGCTGGCTACACCTTC.

The rearrangement links TRBV25-1 to TRBJ1-5, with D possibly TRBD1 on 5 matching bases. Germline V gene sequence: CDR1 MGHDK, CDR2 SYGVNS. The CDR3 loop spans 13 amino acids. V was pared by 6 bases and J by 4 bases, with 10 bases between. CDR3 nucleotide sequence: TGTGCCAGCAGGAGAGGGGAAAATCAGCCCCAGCATTTT. It encodes CASRRGENQPQHF.

In DNA form, the CDR3 reads TGTGCCAGCAGGCGAACAGTGAGGGAGACCCAGTACTTC. As protein: CASRRTVRETQYF. V and J are TRBV6-5 and TRBJ2-5; D remains ambiguous. This CDR3 has 13 residues. CDR1 is MNHEY and CDR2 is SVGAGI in the germline V gene. V lost 6 bases and J lost 5, with 13 bases in between.

The chain is built from TRBV23-1 and TRBJ2-5, with 9 positions matching TRBD1. TRBV23-1 is identified as an open reading frame with a role that is uncertain. The CDR3 extends over 18 amino acids. The V segment lost 4 bases and the J segment 6 bases; nucleotides outside the gene matches: 18. The DNA of the CDR3 is TGCGCCAGCAGTCGAAATCGACATACCGGGACAGGGCCACAGACCCAGTACTTC. It translates to CASSRNRHTGTGPQTQYF.